Each of the 18 T cell receptor beta chains below was sequenced from the same sample in a study of blood T cell repertoires in COVID-19. Sequencing used immunoSEQ multiplex PCR; TCRdb keeps in-frame clones, though not all of them. The table includes some 200,000 clones, 80% to 90% detected once. Sequencing input: peripheral blood. The receptors stem from a woman in her seventies with acute or convalescent COVID-19.

Comment on this clone: The sample holds other DNA sequences that translate to the same CDR3. This chain joins TRBV6-5 and TRBJ2-7, with D unresolved. There are 11 residues in the CDR3. Trimming pared 2 bases from V and 4 bases from J, leaving 3 bases between. Germline values: CDR1 MNHEY, CDR2 SVGAGI. CDR3 nucleotides: TGTGCCAGCAGTTACCTATACGAGCAGTACTTC. It is translated as CASSYLYEQYF.

The chain links TRBV9 to TRBJ2-3; 11 bases align to TRBD2. CDR1 is SGDLS, CDR2 YYNGEE, per germline. The CDR3 totals 16 residues. V shed 4 bases and J 2 bases; nucleotides not matched to a gene: 6. The DNA of the CDR3 is TGTGCCAGCAGCCCTGGGACTAGCGGCGTCACAGATACGCAGTATTTT. It yields the protein CASSPGTSGVTDTQYF.

This chain uses TRBV7-9 with TRBJ2-4; 8 bases are shared with TRBD2. V gave up 5 bases and J gave up 7 bases; unmatched junction bases: 10. The CDR3 is 15 amino acids. CDR1 is SEHNR and CDR2 is FQNEAQ in the germline V gene (reference sequence). The CDR3 here is CASSHPGLAGNIQYF. CDR3 nucleotide sequence: TGTGCCAGCAGCCATCCTGGACTAGCCGGTAACATTCAGTACTTC.

This clone appeared a few times. The V call is TRBV5-3, the J call TRBJ1-1; D is possibly TRBD1 (6 bases). TRBV5-3 is reported as an ORF; its role is uncertain. The CDR3 is 18 residues long. V lost 4 bases to trimming and J lost 0 bases, with 22 bases between them. CDR3 residues: CARSQTGPAGHMNTEAFF. CDR3 DNA sequence: TGTGCCAGAAGCCAAACAGGGCCCGCTGGACACATGAACACTGAAGCTTTCTTT.

This clone was counted a few times. V gene TRBV6-5 combines with J gene TRBJ1-2; possible D gene TRBD1, 5 bases. The CDR3 runs to 12 residues. Per the germline V gene, CDR1 is MNHEY and CDR2 is SVGAGI. Trimming removed 0 bases from V and 8 bases from J, with 7 bases in between. CDR3 in amino acids: CASSYSGAGYTF. CDR3 coding DNA: TGTGCCAGCAGTTACTCAGGGGCAGGCTACACCTTC.

This clone was found a few times. This rearrangement joins TRBV11-3 to TRBJ2-3; TRBD1 is a possible D gene (5 bases). The V gene's germline CDR1 is SGHNT and CDR2 YENEEA. This CDR3 is 15 amino acids long. V lost 0 bases and J 2 bases, leaving 9 bases between the germline ends. The CDR3 coding sequence is TGTGCCAGCAGCTTAGATTGGGGCCCCACAGATACGCAGTATTTT. This encodes CASSLDWGPTDTQYF.

The rearrangement joins TRBV5-1 to TRBJ1-1; 7 bases agree with TRBD1. The V gene end was trimmed by 7 bases and the J gene end by 0 bases; junction bases not matched to a gene: 6. This CDR3 is 14 amino acids long. CDR1 and CDR2 from the germline V gene are SGHRS and YFSETQ. The CDR3 spells CASRPQGVNTEAFF. CDR3 DNA sequence: TGCGCCAGCCGCCCCCAGGGGGTGAACACTGAAGCTTTCTTT.

This clone has only a few counts. The chain recombines TRBV10-1 with TRBJ2-2; 12 positions agree with TRBD1. Losses at the gene ends were 6 bases for V and 0 bases for J; bases not matched to a gene: 5. Germline V gene sequence: CDR1 WNHNN, CDR2 SYGVQD (reference sequence). CDR3 size: 17 residues. The CDR3 reads CASSTGTGGPNTGELFF. CDR3 in DNA: TGCGCCAGCAGCACCGGGACAGGGGGCCCGAACACCGGGGAGCTGTTTTTT.

The chain carries TRBV4-1 and TRBJ2-2; 7 bases agree with TRBD1. CDR3 length: 17 residues. V shed 1 base and J 0 bases; nucleotides not matched to a gene: 5. Germline V gene lookup returns CDR1 MGHRA and CDR2 YSYEKL. The CDR3 loop is CASSQGRTGANTGELFF. CDR3 bases: TGCGCCAGCAGCCAAGGAAGGACAGGAGCGAACACCGGGGAGCTGTTTTTT.

This clone has just a few counts. V usage is TRBV5-1 and J usage is TRBJ2-7; 16 bases align to TRBD2. The CDR3 spans 16 residues. The ends lost 3 bases at V and 4 bases at J; junction bases unmatched: 4. Germline CDR1 is SGHRS and CDR2 is YFSETQ. The CDR3 spells CASSWGLAGGPYEQYF. The CDR3, as DNA: TGCGCCAGCAGCTGGGGACTAGCGGGAGGGCCGTACGAGCAGTACTTC.

A few counts support this clone. The gene calls are TRBV5-1 and TRBJ1-5; the D gene is possibly TRBD1 (5 bases). V lost 1 base, J lost 4 bases, and 12 bases lay in between. In germline, CDR1 is SGHRS, CDR2 YFSETQ. CDR3 length equals 15 residues. The CDR3 bases are TGCGCCAGCAGCTTGTTTACAGGCGAGAATCAGCCCCAGCATTTT. Its protein is CASSLFTGENQPQHF.

The rearrangement links TRBV10-1 to TRBJ2-7; 10 bases match TRBD2. V shed 9 bases, J shed 2 bases, and the junction held 7 bases outside the gene matches. The CDR3 is 14 amino acids. Per the germline V gene, CDR1 is WNHNN and CDR2 is SYGVQD (reference sequence). The CDR3 loop reads CARIGLADPYEQYF. The DNA of the CDR3 is TGCGCCAGGATTGGACTAGCGGACCCCTACGAGCAGTACTTC.

This chain uses TRBV10-1 with TRBJ1-1; TRBD1 matches at 8 bases. V lost 3 bases and J lost 5; bases outside the gene matches: 2. This CDR3 comprises 13 residues. Germline values: CDR1 WNHNN, CDR2 SYGVQD (reference sequence). The CDR3 nucleotides are TGCGCCAGCAGTGACAGGGGGCAAACTGAAGCTTTCTTT. Encoded protein: CASSDRGQTEAFF.

This clone was counted once. J is TRBJ2-2 and V is TRBV27; 15 bases line up with TRBD2. Germline CDR1 reads MNHEY; CDR2 reads SMNVEV (reference sequence). The CDR3 has 21 amino acids. Trimming at V came to 5 bases and at J to 7 bases, leaving 20 bases not matched to a gene. CDR3 sequence: CASSQRAAGLAGGPLGGELFF. The CDR3 DNA is TGTGCCAGCAGTCAGCGGGCGGCCGGACTAGCGGGAGGGCCTTTGGGCGGGGAGCTGTTTTTT.

V and J are TRBV3-1 (or the pseudogene TRBV3-2) and TRBJ1-5; 12 nucleotides agree with TRBD1. The V segment lost 4 bases and the J segment 7 bases; nucleotides outside the gene matches: 8. This CDR3 region has 16 residues. Germline loops: CDR1 LGHDT, CDR2 YNNKEL (reference sequence). The CDR3 DNA follows: TGTGCCAGCAGCCTGGGACAGGGGGCCTCGGGGCAGCCCCAGCATTTT. It specifies CASSLGQGASGQPQHF.

This chain joins TRBV29-1 and TRBJ1-3; D might be TRBD1 (6 bases). Germline V gene sequence: CDR1 SQVTM, CDR2 ANQGSEA. Trimming stripped 4 bases from V and 2 bases from J, with 9 bases between. CDR3 length: 13 residues. Written as DNA, the CDR3 is TGCAGCGTTGCCAGGGGAGCTGGAAACACCATATATTTT. It encodes CSVARGAGNTIYF.

In its sample, this clone was seen a few times. The rearrangement links TRBV14 to TRBJ2-7; D gene ambiguous. Germline loops: CDR1 SGHDN, CDR2 FVKESK. Deletions cut 1 base from V and 7 bases from J, with 14 bases between. This CDR3 has 14 amino acids. CDR3 in amino acids: CASSQVGGTSEQYF. The DNA of the CDR3 is TGTGCCAGCAGCCAAGTTGGCGGAACGAGTGAGCAGTACTTC.

A word on this clone: Within the sample, other DNA sequences also encode this same CDR3. The chain uses TRBV29-1 and TRBJ1-2, with TRBD1 matching 8 bases. CDR1 and CDR2 from the germline V gene are SQVTM and ANQGSEA. J gave up 0 bases and V 7 bases, and 7 bases lay outside the gene matches. The CDR3 extends over 14 amino acids. The CDR3 coding sequence is TGCAGCGCCGCGGGGACAGGATCTAACTATGGCTACACCTTC. Translating gives CSAAGTGSNYGYTF.